This T cell receptor beta chain was observed in a study of cytomegalovirus exposure and HLA in healthy donors. Study context: Samples from HLA-typed donors yielded about 85 million unique TCRs in an early data release.

With regard to this clone: Its antigen is undetermined.

The PCR contained 60 Vbeta and 13 Jbeta primers. The repertoire was sequenced with immunoSEQ multiplex PCR; TCRdb's copy has only in-frame clones and lacks some. The sample has roughly 190,000 clones; roughly 80% are singletons. Looked up from germline, CDR1 is SGHRS and CDR2 is YFSETQ. There are 14 residues in the CDR3. V trimming: 4 bases; J trimming: 6 bases; junction bases outside the gene matches: 7. Overall study results and limits: Highest at DRB1 and lowest at HLA-C, TCR association rates differed among HLA loci in a later analysis.

This TCR derives from a woman aged 18-29 years in good health and CMV-seronegative. The gene calls are TRBV5-1 and TRBJ1-2; 9 bases are shared with TRBD1. The material sequenced was PBMCs. The CDR3 region is CASSATTGGNGYTF. As DNA, the CDR3 is TGCGCCAGCAGCGCTACGACAGGGGGAAATGGCTACACCTTC.